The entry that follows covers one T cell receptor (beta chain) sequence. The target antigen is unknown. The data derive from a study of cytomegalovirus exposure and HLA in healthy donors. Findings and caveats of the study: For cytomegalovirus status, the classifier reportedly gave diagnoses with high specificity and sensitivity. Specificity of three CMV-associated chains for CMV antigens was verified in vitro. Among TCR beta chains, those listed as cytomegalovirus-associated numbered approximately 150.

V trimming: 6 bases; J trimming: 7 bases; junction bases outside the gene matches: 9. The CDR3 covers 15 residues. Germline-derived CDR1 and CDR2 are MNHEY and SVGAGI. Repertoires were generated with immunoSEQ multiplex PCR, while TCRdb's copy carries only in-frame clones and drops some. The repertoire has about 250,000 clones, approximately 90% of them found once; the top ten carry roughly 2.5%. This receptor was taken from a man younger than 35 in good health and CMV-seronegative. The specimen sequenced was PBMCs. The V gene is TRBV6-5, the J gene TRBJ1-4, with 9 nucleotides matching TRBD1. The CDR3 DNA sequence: TGTGCCAGCAGAGCTAACAGGGGGCGTGGTGAAAAACTGTTTTTT. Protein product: CASRANRGRGEKLFF.